These 10 T cell receptor beta chains came from one sample sequenced in a study of beta chain features in type 1 diabetes. The study, taken as a whole, reports: TCRB CDR3s from Type 1 diabetes patients were moderately but significantly shorter in all four CD4+ subsets.

The study reverse transcribed the entire isolated RNA, so it sequenced expressed TCRB transcripts. Only in-frame clones appear in the TCRdb table, and some are missing; sequencing was by immunoSEQ multiplex PCR. Altogether around 160,000 clones are present, around 9% being singletons, with the ten largest covering 0.7%. These TCRs' antigens remain unknown. Material: central memory CD4+ T cells from blood. Every receptor here comes from a young woman with type 1 diabetes.

To note about this clone: This sample also contains other DNA sequences that code for the same CDR3. This chain joins TRBV18 and TRBJ2-7, with 9 positions matching TRBD1. This CDR3 spans 14 amino acids. Germline loops: CDR1 KGHSH, CDR2 LQKENI. The ends lost 4 bases at V and 2 bases at J; junction bases unmatched: 3. CDR3 region: CASSRGDRAYEQYF. Here the CDR3 DNA reads TGTGCCAGCTCACGCGGGGACAGGGCCTACGAGCAGTACTTC.

This clone was seen only a few times. The gene calls are TRBV5-1 and TRBJ2-2, with 11 bases lining up with TRBD2. Germline values: CDR1 SGHRS, CDR2 YFSETQ. J lost 4 bases, V lost 6 bases, and 5 bases had no gene match. There are 15 residues in the CDR3. CDR3 bases: TGCGCCAGCAACCGACTAGCGGGATCCACCGGGGAGCTGTTTTTT. Translating it yields CASNRLAGSTGELFF.

This clone was seen repeatedly, ten times or more. CDR3 DNA sequence: TGCGCCAGCAGCCTCCAGGGGTCGGACATTCAGTACTTC. It is translated as CASSLQGSDIQYF. The chain links TRBV5-1 to TRBJ2-4, with D tentatively TRBD1 (6 bases). V was clipped by 4 bases and J by 8 bases, with 13 bases between them. This CDR3 is built from 13 residues. CDR1 is SGHRS, CDR2 YFSETQ, per germline.

This clone has just a few counts. The chain recombines TRBV2 with TRBJ2-7; TRBD2 agrees at 7 bases. With V trimmed by 7 bases and J by 2 bases, 11 bases remained unmatched. CDR1 and CDR2 from the germline V gene are SNHLY and FYNNEI. This CDR3 region has 15 residues. The DNA for the CDR3 is TGTGCCAGCACCCCCCTGGGAGGGGCCCCCTACGAGCAGTACTTC. Residues: CASTPLGGAPYEQYF.

This clone was found a few times. The chain couples TRBV28 to TRBJ2-3; the match to TRBD2 covers 8 bases. With 3 bases clipped from V and 2 bases from J, the junction kept 10 bases outside the gene matches. CDR1 MDHEN and CDR2 SYDVKM come from the germline V gene. CDR3 size: 17 residues. The CDR3, as DNA: TGTGCCAGCAGTTTTTCAGATAGCGGGGCTACCACAGATACGCAGTATTTT. Protein product: CASSFSDSGATTDTQYF. The complete variable domain, with remaining parts taken from reference TRBV28 and TRBJ2-3, reads DVKVTQSSRYLVKRTGEKVFLECVQDMDHENMFWYRQDPGLGLRLIYFSYDVKMKEKGDIPEGYSVSREKKERFSLILESASTNQTSMYLCASSFSDSGATTDTQYFGPGTRLTVL.

This clone has only a few counts. The chain joins TRBV18 to TRBJ2-7; D unclear. This CDR3 is 15 amino acids long. CDR1 KGHSH and CDR2 LQKENI come from the germline V gene. V was pared by 0 bases and J by 2 bases, with 11 bases between. The CDR3 spells CASSPPAPQTYEQYF. DNA for the CDR3: TGTGCCAGCTCACCACCCGCCCCCCAGACCTACGAGCAGTACTTC.

The chain uses TRBV28 and TRBJ2-7, with 7 nucleotides matching TRBD1. Germline-derived CDR1 and CDR2 are MDHEN and SYDVKM. The ends lost 6 bases at V and 4 bases at J; junction bases unmatched: 6. CDR3 length: 13 residues. The CDR3 nucleotides read TGTGCCAGCAGAAGACAGGGCTGGTACGAGCAGTACTTC. Protein product: CASRRQGWYEQYF. Looking up the rest from reference TRBV28 and TRBJ2-7 gives the full variable domain: DVKVTQSSRYLVKRTGEKVFLECVQDMDHENMFWYRQDPGLGLRLIYFSYDVKMKEKGDIPEGYSVSREKKERFSLILESASTNQTSMYLCASRRQGWYEQYFGPGTRLTVT.

V and J are TRBV7-9 and TRBJ1-1; D might be TRBD1 (5 bases). The germline V and J ends were trimmed by 4 bases and 8 bases, with 14 bases remaining between them. CDR3 length equals 13 residues. Germline V lookup: CDR1 SEHNR, CDR2 FQNEAQ (reference sequence). CDR3 in amino acids: CASSWGWEGEAFF. The CDR3, as DNA: TGTGCCAGCAGCTGGGGGTGGGAGGGCGAAGCTTTCTTT.

This clone was seen many times. The rearrangement joins TRBV4-1 to TRBJ2-7; D is unclear. The CDR3 is 15 amino acids. Germline V gene sequence: CDR1 MGHRA, CDR2 YSYEKL. Trimming removed 1 base from V and 0 bases from J, with 10 bases in between. CDR3 sequence reads: CASSQGLPLSYEQYF. In DNA form, the CDR3 reads TGCGCCAGCAGCCAAGGACTGCCCCTCTCCTACGAGCAGTACTTC.

This clone has a handful of counts. The chain has TRBV18 and TRBJ1-1, with D possibly TRBD1 on 6 matching bases. Germline V gene data show CDR1 as KGHSH and CDR2 as LQKENI. CDR3 length: 14 residues. The ends were cut back, 5 bases at V and 4 bases at J, with 14 bases in the middle. The chain's CDR3 is CASSTDQGSTEAFF. CDR3 DNA: TGTGCCAGCTCAACAGATCAGGGGAGCACTGAAGCTTTCTTT.